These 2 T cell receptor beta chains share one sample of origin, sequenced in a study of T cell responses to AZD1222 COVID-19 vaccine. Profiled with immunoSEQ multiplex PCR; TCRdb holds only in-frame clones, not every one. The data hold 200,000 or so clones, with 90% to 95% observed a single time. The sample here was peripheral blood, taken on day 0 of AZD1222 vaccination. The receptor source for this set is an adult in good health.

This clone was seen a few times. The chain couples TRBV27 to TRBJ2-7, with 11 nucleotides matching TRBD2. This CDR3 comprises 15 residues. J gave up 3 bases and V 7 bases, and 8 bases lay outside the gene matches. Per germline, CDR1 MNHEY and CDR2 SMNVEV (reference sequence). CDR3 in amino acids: CASTKYGTSGYEQYF. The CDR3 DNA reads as TGTGCCAGCACCAAGTACGGGACTAGCGGCTACGAGCAGTACTTC.

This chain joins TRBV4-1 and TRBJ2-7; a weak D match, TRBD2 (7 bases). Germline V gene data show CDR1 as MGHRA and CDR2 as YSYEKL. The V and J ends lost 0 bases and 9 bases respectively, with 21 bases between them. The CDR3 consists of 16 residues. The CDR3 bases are TGCGCCAGCAGCCAAGATGTGGCAGGGGACTACCGGGGGCAGTACTTC. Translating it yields CASSQDVAGDYRGQYF.